The source of this TCR beta chain is a study of cytomegalovirus exposure and HLA in healthy donors. General study results and limits: Reports credit the classifier with highly specific, highly sensitive diagnosis of cytomegalovirus status.

The PCR ran on 60 Vbeta and 13 Jbeta primers. The assay was immunoSEQ multiplex PCR, and TCRdb's table has in-frame clones only and misses some. This sample has about 120,000 clones; approximately 80% occur once, and the top ten carry around 1.6%. Notes on this clone: What it recognizes is unknown.

Per the germline V gene, CDR1 is MNHNS and CDR2 is SASEGT. This CDR3 comprises 15 residues. Trimming left V 4 bases short and J 2 bases short, with 14 bases between. Sequenced material: PBMCs. The receptor's source is a woman between 18 and 30 years old in good health and CMV-seronegative. The chain couples TRBV6-1 to TRBJ1-2, with a possible D match to TRBD1 (6 bases). CDR3 nucleotides: TGTGCCAGCAGTGCGGGGGGGGCAGGGAACTATGGCTACACCTTC. Amino acid sequence: CASSAGGAGNYGYTF.